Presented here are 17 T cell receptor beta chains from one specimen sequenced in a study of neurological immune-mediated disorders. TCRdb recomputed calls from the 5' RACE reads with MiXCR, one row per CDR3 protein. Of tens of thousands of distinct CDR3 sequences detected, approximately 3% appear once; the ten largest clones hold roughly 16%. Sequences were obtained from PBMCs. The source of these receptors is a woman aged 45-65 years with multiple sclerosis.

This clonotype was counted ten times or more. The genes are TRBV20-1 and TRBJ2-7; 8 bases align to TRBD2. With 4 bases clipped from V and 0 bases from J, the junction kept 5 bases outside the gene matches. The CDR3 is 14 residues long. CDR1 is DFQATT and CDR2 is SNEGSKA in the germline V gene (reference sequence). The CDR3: CSAKRSGSSYEQYF. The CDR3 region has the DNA TGCAGTGCTAAGAGGAGCGGGAGCTCCTACGAGCAGTACTTC.

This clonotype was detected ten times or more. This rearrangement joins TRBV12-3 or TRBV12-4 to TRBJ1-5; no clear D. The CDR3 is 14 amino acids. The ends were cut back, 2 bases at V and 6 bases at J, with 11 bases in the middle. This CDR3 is CASSLKGSGQPQHF. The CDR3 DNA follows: TGTGCCAGCAGTTTAAAGGGATCCGGTCAGCCCCAGCATTTT.

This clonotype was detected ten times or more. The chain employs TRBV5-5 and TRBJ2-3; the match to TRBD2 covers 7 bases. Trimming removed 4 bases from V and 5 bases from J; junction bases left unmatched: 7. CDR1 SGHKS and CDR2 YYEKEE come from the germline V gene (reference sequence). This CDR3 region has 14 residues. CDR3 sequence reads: CASSHRTSGDTQYF. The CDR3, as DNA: TGTGCCAGCAGCCACCGGACTAGTGGAGATACGCAGTATTTT.

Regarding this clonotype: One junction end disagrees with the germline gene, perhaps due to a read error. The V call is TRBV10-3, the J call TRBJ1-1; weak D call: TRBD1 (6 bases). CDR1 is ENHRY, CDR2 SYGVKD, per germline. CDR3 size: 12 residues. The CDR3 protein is CDIRKGGTEAFF. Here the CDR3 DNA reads TGTGACATCAGGAAGGGGGGCACTGAAGCTTTCTTT.

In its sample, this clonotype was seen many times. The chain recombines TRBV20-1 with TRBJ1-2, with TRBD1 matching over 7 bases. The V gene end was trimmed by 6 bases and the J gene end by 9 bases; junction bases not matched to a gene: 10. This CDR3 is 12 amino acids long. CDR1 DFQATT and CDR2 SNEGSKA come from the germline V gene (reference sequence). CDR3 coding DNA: TGCAGTGCAACGACAGGGAGTGGAAGCTACACCTTC. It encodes CSATTGSGSYTF.

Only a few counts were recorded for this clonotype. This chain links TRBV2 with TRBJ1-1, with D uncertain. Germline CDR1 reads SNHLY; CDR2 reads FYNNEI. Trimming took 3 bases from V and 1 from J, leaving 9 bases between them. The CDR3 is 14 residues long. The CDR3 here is CASSDRARNTEAFF. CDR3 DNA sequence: TGTGCCAGCAGTGATAGGGCTCGGAACACTGAAGCTTTCTTT. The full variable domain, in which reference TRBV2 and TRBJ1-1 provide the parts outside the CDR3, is EPEVTQTPSHQVTQMGQEVILRCVPISNHLYFYWYRQILGQKVEFLVSFYNNEISEKSEIFDDQFSVERPDGSNFTLKIRSTKLEDSAMYFCASSDRARNTEAFFGQGTRLTVV.

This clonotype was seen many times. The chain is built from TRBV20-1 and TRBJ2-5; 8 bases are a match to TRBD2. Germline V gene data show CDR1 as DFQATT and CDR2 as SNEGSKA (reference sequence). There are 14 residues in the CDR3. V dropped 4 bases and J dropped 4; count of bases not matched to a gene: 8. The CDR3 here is CSANTAGGLETQYF. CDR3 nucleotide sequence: TGCAGTGCTAATACGGCGGGAGGTTTAGAGACCCAGTACTTC.

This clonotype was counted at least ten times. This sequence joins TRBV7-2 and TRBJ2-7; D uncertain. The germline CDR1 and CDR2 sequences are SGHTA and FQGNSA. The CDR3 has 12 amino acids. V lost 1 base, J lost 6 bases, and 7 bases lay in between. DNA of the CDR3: TGTGCCAGCAGCTTAGGTCGCGGCGAGCAGTACTTC. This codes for CASSLGRGEQYF. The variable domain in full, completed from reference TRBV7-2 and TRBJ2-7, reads GAGVSQSPSNKVTEKGKDVELRCDPISGHTALYWYRQSLGQGLEFLIYFQGNSAPDKSGLPSDRFSAERTGGSVSTLTIQRTQQEDSAVYLCASSLGRGEQYFGPGTRLTVT.

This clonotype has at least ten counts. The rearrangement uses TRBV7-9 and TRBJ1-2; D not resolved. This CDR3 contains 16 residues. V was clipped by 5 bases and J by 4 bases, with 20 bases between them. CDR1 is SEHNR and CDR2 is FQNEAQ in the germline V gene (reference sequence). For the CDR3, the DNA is TGTGCCAGCAGCCGGGAGATGGCTTTCAGCGGCTATGGCTACACCTTC. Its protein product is CASSREMAFSGYGYTF.

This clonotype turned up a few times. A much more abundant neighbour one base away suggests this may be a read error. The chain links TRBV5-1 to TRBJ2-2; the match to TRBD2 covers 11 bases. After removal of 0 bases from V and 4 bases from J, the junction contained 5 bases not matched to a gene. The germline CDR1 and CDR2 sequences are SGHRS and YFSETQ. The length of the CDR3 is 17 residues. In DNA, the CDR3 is TGCGCCAGCAGCTTGGTAGCGGGGGGGACCGTCACCGGGGAGCTGTTTTTT. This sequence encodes CASSLVAGGTVTGELFF.

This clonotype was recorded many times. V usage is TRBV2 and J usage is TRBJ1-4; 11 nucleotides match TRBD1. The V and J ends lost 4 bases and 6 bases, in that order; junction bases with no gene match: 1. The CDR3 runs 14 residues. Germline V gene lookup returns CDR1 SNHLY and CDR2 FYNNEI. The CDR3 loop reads CASSVDRGHEKLFF. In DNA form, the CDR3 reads TGTGCCAGCAGTGTGGACAGGGGGCATGAAAAACTGTTTTTT.

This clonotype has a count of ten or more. In DNA form, the CDR3 reads TGCGCCAGCAGCTCCCAGACACGTCTGTACGGCTACACCTTC. It is translated as CASSSQTRLYGYTF. The V call is TRBV5-1, the J call TRBJ1-2; D ambiguous. The CDR3 is 14 amino acids. Germline V gene sequence: CDR1 SGHRS, CDR2 YFSETQ. V gave up 3 bases and J gave up 8 bases, with 17 bases separating them.

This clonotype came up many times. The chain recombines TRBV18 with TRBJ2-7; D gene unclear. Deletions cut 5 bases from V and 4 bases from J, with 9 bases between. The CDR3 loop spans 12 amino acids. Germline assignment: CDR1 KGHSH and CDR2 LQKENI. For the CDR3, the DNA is TGTGCCAGCTCATCCCTGCTGTACGAGCAGTACTTC. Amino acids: CASSSLLYEQYF.

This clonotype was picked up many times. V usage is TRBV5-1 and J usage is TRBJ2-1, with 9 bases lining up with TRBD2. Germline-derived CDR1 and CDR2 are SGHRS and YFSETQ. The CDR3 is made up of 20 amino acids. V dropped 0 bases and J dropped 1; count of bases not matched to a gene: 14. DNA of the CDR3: TGCGCCAGCAGCTTGGCCGCTCAGGGCGGGAGGGGTGTGTCCTACAATGAGCAGTTCTTC. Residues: CASSLAAQGGRGVSYNEQFF.

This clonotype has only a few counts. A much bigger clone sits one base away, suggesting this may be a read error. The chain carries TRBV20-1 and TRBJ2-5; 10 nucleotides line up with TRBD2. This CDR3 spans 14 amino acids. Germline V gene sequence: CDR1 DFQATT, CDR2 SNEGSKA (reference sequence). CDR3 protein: CSALLAGIQGTQYF. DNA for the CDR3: TGCAGTGCCTTACTAGCGGGGATCCAAGGGACCCAGTACTTC.

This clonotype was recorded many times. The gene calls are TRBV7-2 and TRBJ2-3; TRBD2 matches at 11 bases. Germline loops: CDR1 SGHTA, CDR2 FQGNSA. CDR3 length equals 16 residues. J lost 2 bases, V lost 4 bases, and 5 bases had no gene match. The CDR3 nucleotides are TGTGCCAGCAGCTATAGCGGGGGGGGCTACACAGATACGCAGTATTTT. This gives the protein CASSYSGGGYTDTQYF.

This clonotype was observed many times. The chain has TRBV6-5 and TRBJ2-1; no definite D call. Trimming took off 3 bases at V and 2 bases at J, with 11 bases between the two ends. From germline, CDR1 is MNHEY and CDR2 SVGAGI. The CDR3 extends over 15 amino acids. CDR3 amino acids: CASSYHGSAYNEQFF. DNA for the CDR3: TGTGCCAGCAGTTATCATGGGTCGGCCTACAATGAGCAGTTCTTC.